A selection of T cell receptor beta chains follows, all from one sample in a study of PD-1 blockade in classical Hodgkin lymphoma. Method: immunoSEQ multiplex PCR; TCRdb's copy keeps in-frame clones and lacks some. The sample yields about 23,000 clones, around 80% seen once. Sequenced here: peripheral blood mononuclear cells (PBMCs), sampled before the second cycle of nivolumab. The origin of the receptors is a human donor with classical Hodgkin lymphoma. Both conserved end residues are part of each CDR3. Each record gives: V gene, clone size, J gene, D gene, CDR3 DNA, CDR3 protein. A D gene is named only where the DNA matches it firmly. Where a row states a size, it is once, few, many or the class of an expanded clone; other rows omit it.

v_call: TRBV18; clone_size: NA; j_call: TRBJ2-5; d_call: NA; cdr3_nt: TGTGCCAGCTCACAGACCCAAGAGACCCAGTACTTC; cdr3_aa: CASSQTQETQYF
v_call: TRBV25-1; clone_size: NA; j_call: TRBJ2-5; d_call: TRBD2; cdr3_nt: TGTGCCAGCAGTTCGACTAGCGGGAGGGCCGGTGAGACCCAGTACTTC; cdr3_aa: CASSSTSGRAGETQYF
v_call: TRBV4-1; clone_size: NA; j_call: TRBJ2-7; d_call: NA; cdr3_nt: TGCGCCAGCAGCCCCCTGGGTAGGACACCTTTCTTCTACGAGCAGTACTTC; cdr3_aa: CASSPLGRTPFFYEQYF
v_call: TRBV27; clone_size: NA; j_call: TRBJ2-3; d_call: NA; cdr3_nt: NA; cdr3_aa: CASSPHPTQIRSIFKDTQYF
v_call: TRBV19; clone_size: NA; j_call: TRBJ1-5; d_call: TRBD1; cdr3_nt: TGTGCCAGTAGTATCAATCAGGGGGAAGGTCTGCATTTT; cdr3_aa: CASSINQGEGLHF
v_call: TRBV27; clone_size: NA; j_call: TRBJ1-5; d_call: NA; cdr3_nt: TGTGCCAGCAGTCCGTTGGGCGGGATAAATCAGCCCCAGCATTTT; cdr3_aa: CASSPLGGINQPQHF
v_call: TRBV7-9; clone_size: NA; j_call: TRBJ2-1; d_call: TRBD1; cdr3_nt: TGTGCCAGCAGCTCAACAGGGGGCTTGGGCCATGAGCAGTTCTTC; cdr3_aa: CASSSTGGLGHEQFF
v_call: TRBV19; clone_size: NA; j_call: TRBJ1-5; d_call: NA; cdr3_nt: TGTGCCAGTAGTATTGTCTGGGATAGCAATCAGCCCCAGCATTTT; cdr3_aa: CASSIVWDSNQPQHF
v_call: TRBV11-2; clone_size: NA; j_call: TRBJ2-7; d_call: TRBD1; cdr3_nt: TGTGCCAGCAGCCCAACCGGGACAGGGGGATACGAGCAGTACTTC; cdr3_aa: CASSPTGTGGYEQYF
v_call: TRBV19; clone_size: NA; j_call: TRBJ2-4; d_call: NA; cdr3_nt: TGTGCCAGTAGTATCCGTTCAGGGATCGGGCCAGCCAAAAACATTCAGTACTTC; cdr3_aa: CASSIRSGIGPAKNIQYF
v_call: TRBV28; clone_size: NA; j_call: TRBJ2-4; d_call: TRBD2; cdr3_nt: TGTGCCAGCAGTCGAGGTCGGGAGGGCCGAAGGAACATTCAGTACTTC; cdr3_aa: CASSRGREGRRNIQYF
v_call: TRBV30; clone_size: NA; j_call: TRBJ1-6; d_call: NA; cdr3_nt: TGTGCCTGGAGTCATAAGGGCAGGGGATTCGATAATTCACCCCTCCACTTT; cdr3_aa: CAWSHKGRGFDNSPLHF
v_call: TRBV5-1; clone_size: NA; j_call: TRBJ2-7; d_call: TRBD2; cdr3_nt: TGCGCCAGCAGCCCTCGACTAGCGGGAGGCTACGAGCAGTACTTC; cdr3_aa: CASSPRLAGGYEQYF
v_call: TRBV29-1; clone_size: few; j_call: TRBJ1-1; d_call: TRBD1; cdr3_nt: TGCAGCGTATCCCAGGGGGCTGCTGAAGCTTTCTTT; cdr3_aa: CSVSQGAAEAFF
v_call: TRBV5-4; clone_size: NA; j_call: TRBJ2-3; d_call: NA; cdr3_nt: TGTGCCAGCAGCTTGCTCGGGAGTCCAGATACGCAGTATTTT; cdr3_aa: CASSLLGSPDTQYF
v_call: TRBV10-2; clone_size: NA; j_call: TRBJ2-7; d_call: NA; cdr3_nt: TGCGCCAGCAGTGAGTCGCCCGGGACCTACGAGCAGTACTTC; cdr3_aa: CASSESPGTYEQYF
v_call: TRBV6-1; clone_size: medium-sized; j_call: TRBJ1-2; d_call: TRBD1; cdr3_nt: TGTGCCAGCAGGACCCCCGGGACAGGGCAGGGGGGCTACACCTTC; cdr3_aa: CASRTPGTGQGGYTF
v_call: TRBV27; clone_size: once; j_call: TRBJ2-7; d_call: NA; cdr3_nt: TGTGCCAGCAGAAGGGGACATACTTACGAGCAGTACTTC; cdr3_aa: CASRRGHTYEQYF
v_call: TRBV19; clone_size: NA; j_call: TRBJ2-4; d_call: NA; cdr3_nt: TGTGCCACCAAAGTCCAGGTCGGGGTTGATGGGATTCAGTACTTC; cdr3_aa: CATKVQVGVDGIQYF
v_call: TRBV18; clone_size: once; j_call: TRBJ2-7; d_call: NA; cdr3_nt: TGTGCCAGCTCCGGGATGGTGGGAGAGCAGTACTTC; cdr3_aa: CASSGMVGEQYF
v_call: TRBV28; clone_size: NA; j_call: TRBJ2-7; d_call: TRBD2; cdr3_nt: TGTGCCAGCACCACTCCAATGGGACTAGGGTCCTACGAGCAGTACTTC; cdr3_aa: CASTTPMGLGSYEQYF
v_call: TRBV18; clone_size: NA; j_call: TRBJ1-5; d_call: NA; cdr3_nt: TGTGCCAGCTCACCGGGAGTTAGCAATAGCAATCAGCCCCAGCATTTT; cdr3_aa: CASSPGVSNSNQPQHF
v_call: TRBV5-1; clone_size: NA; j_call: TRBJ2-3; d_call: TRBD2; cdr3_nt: TGCGCCAGCAGCTCGGGACCGGGACTAGGAACAGATACGCAGTATTTT; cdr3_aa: CASSSGPGLGTDTQYF
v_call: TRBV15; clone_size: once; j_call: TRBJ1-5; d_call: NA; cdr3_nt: TGTGCCACCAGCAGAGATTTGCCCCAAATGGCGAGAAGCAATCAGCCCCAGCATTTT; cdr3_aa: CATSRDLPQMARSNQPQHF
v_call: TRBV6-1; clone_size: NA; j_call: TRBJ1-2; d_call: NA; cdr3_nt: TGTGCCAGCAGTGAAGTACAGCGAACGGCCTATGGCTACACCTTC; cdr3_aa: CASSEVQRTAYGYTF
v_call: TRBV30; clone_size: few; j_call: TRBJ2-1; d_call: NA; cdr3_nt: TGTGCCTGGACTGATGAGCAGTTCTTC; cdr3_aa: CAWTDEQFF
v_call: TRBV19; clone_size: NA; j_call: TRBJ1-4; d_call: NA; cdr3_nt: TGTGCCAGTAGTATAGTCGGGGCCTATAATGAAAAACTGTTTTTT; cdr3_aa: CASSIVGAYNEKLFF
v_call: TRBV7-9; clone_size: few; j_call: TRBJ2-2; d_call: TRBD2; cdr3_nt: TGTGCCAGCAGCCGGACTAGCGGGAACACCGGGGAGCTGTTTTTT; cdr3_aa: CASSRTSGNTGELFF
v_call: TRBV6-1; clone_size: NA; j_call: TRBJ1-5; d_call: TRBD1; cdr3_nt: TGTGCCAGCAGTGGACAGGGGGATCAGCCCCAGCATTTT; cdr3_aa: CASSGQGDQPQHF
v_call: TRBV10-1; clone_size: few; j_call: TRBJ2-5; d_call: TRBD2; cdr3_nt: TGCGCCAGCAGTGAGTCCCCCGGGACTAGCAAAGAGACCCAGTACTTC; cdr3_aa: CASSESPGTSKETQYF
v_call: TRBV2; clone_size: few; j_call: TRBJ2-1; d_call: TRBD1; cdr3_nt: TGTGCCAGCCGCTGGGACAGGCAATCCTACAATGAGCAGTTCTTC; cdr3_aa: CASRWDRQSYNEQFF
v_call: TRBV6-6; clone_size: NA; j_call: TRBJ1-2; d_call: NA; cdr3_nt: TGTGCCAGCAGGTGGACAAACAATTATGGCTACACCTTC; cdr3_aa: CASRWTNNYGYTF
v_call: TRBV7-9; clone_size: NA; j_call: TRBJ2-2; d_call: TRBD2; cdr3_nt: TGTGCCAGCTCTGGGAGGGTCAACACCGGGGAGCTGTTTTTT; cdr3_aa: CASSGRVNTGELFF
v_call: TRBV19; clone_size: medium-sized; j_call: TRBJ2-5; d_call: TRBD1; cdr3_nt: TGTGCCAGTAGTATAGGTACAGGGGGGCGAGAGACCCAGTACTTC; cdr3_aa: CASSIGTGGRETQYF
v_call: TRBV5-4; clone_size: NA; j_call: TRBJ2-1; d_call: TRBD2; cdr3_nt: TGTGCCAGCAGCACGGGACTAGTCCCCCCGGGTGAGCAGTTCTTC; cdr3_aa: CASSTGLVPPGEQFF
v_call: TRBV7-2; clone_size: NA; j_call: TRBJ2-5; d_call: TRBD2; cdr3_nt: TGTGCCAGCAGCTTAGGGTTAGCGGGAGGCCCTGAGGGGGCCCAGTACTTC; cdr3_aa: CASSLGLAGGPEGAQYF
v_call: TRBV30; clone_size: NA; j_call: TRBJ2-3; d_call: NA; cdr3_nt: TGTGCCTGGAGTTTCCGCGGCACAGATACGCAGTATTTT; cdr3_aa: CAWSFRGTDTQYF
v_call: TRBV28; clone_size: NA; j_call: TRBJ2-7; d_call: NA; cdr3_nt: TGTGCCAGCAGTGCCCTGACAGAGGTCGAGCAGTACTTC; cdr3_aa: CASSALTEVEQYF
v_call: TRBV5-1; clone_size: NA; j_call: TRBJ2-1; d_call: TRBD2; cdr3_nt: TGCGCCAGCAGCTCCGGGACTAGCGGAACGGAGCAGTTCTTC; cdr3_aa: CASSSGTSGTEQFF
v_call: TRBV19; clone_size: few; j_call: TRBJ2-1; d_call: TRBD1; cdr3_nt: TGTGCCAGTAGTTCCAGGACAGGGGGCGCAGGGCGCGAGCAGTTCTTC; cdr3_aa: CASSSRTGGAGREQFF
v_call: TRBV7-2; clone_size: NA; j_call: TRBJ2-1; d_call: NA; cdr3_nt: TGTGCCAGCAGCTTGGGGGGAGAGCGAAGTGAGCAGTTCTTC; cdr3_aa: CASSLGGERSEQFF
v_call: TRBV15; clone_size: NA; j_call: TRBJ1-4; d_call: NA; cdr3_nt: TGTGCCACCAGCACCACCTTGGGGGGTAATGAAAAACTGTTTTTT; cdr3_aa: CATSTTLGGNEKLFF
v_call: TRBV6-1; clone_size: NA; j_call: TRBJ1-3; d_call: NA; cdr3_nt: TGTGCCAGCGGGTTGGGGACCTCTGGAAACACCATATATTTT; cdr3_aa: CASGLGTSGNTIYF
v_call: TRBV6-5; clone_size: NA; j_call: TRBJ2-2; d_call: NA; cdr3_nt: TGTGCCAGCAGACGATCCCTTACCGGGGAGCTGTTTTTT; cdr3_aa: CASRRSLTGELFF
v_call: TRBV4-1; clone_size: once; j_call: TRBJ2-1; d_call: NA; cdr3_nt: TGCGCCAGCAGCCAAAGGACCACCCCTCCCCTCTACAATGAGCAGTTCTTC; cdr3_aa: CASSQRTTPPLYNEQFF
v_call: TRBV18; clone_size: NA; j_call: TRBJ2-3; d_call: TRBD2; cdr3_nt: TGTGCCAGCTCCCAACTAGCGAAGAAGACAGATACGCAGTATTTT; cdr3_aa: CASSQLAKKTDTQYF
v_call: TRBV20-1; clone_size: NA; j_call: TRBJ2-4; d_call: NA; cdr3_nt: TGCAGTGCTCCCCACGTCCACATTCAGTACTTC; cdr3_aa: CSAPHVHIQYF
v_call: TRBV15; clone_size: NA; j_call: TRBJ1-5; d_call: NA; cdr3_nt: TGTGCCACCAGCAGGGAACAGGGTCAGCCCCAGCATTTT; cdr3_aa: CATSREQGQPQHF
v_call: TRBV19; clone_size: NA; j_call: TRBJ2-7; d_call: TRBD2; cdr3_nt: TGTGCCAGTAGTCAAAGTTGGCTAGCGGGAGGTGGAGGAACCTACGAGCAGTACTTC; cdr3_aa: CASSQSWLAGGGGTYEQYF
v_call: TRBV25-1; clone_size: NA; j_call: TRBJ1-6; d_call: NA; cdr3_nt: TGTGCCAGCGGAGGGGGATTGGGTTCACCCCTCCACTTT; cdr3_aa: CASGGGLGSPLHF
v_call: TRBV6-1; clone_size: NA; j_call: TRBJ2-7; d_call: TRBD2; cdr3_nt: TGTGCCAGCAGTGCACTAGCGATTTCTGGAGAGCAGTACTTC; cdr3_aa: CASSALAISGEQYF
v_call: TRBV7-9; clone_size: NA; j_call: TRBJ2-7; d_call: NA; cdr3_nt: TGTGCCAGCAGCGGACCCGGATACGAGCAGTACTTC; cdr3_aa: CASSGPGYEQYF
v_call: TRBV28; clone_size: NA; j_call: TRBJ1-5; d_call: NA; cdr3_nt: TGTGCCAGCAGCCTATTTACGGCCATCAGTCCCCAGCATTTT; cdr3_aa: CASSLFTAISPQHF
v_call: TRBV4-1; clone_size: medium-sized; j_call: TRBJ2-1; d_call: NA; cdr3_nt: TGCGCCAGCAGCCAAACGACCTTTTACAATGAGCAGTTCTTC; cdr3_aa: CASSQTTFYNEQFF
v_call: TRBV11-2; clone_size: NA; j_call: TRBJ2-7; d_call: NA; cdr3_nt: TGTGCCAGCAGCGCCCGAAACAAAACAGGGCACGCCGTCTACGAGCAGTACTTC; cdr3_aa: CASSARNKTGHAVYEQYF
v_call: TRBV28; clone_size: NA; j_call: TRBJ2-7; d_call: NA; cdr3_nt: TGTGCCAGCAATCGGGGGTTTTCCTTCGAGCAGTACTTC; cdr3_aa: CASNRGFSFEQYF
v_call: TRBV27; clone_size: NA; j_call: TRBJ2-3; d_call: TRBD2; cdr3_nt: TGTGCCAGCGGACTTACCGGACTAGCGGGAAACACAGATACGCAGTATTTT; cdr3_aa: CASGLTGLAGNTDTQYF
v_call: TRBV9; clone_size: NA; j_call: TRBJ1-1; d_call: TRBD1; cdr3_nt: TGTGCCAGCAGCCCGCGGACAGGCCCTATGAACACTGAAGCTTTCTTT; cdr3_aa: CASSPRTGPMNTEAFF
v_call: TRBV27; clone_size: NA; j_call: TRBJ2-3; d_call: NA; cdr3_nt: TGTGCCAGCAGTTTCCTCGGGGGTACGCAGTATTTT; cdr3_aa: CASSFLGGTQYF
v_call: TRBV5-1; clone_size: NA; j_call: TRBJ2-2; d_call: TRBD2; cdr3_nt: TGCGCCAGCAGCTTGGCCGCGGCGGGAGGTGCCGGGGAGCTGTTTTTT; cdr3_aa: CASSLAAAGGAGELFF